A selection of T cell receptor beta chains follows, all from one sample in a study of shared clonotypes between healthy human individuals. Sequenced by immunoSEQ multiplex PCR; TCRdb stores in-frame clones only, minus some. The table has around 600,000 clones, approximately 95% seen once. What was sequenced was naive CD8+ T cells sorted from blood. These receptors came from a woman under 40 in good health. CDR3s include the opening cysteine and the closing phenylalanine or tryptophan. The D gene is left open where the match is weak. Clone size, where shown, is once, few, many, or a class for clones that have expanded.

abundance | j_gene | v_gene | d_gene | CDR3nt | CDR3aa
NA | TRBJ2-4 | TRBV28 | NA | TGTGCCAGCAAACACACCCTGGAGGGGCTCAAAAACATTCAGTACTTC | CASKHTLEGLKNIQYF
NA | TRBJ1-1 | TRBV30 | NA | TGTGCCTGGAGTCCGACAACCGGGAGGCTTAACACTGAAGCTTTCTTT | CAWSPTTGRLNTEAFF
NA | TRBJ1-4 | TRBV4-1 | NA | TGCGCCAGCAGCCAGGGGTTGTTAACTAATGAAAAACTGTTTTTT | CASSQGLLTNEKLFF
NA | TRBJ2-1 | TRBV7-9 | TRBD2 | TGTGCCAGCAGCTTAACTAGCGGGAGAGGAAATGAGCAGTTCTTC | CASSLTSGRGNEQFF
NA | TRBJ2-7 | TRBV4-1 | NA | TGCGCCAGCAGCCAAGGGCCTACCTACGAGCAGTACTTC | CASSQGPTYEQYF
NA | TRBJ2-1 | TRBV27 | TRBD2 | TGTGCCAGCAGTTTGGGACTAGCGGGCGCCTCCTACAATGAGCAGTTCTTC | CASSLGLAGASYNEQFF
NA | TRBJ2-3 | TRBV9 | NA | TGTGCCAGCAGCTTCTCTGGGGCCAGGCCCACAGATACGCAGTATTTT | CASSFSGARPTDTQYF
NA | TRBJ2-1 | TRBV29-1 | NA | TGCAGCGTTGAACTATTGTCCTACAATGAGCAGTTCTTC | CSVELLSYNEQFF
NA | TRBJ1-6 | TRBV27 | NA | TGTGCCAGCAGTTTAGGGCCGAAGTCACCCCTCCACTTT | CASSLGPKSPLHF
NA | TRBJ2-7 | TRBV2 | NA | TGTGCCAGCAGTGGGGGCGGGGACTTCTACGAGCAGTACTTC | CASSGGGDFYEQYF
NA | TRBJ2-7 | TRBV5-1 | NA | TGCGCCAGCAGCTTGGACAGGTACGAGCAGTACTTC | CASSLDRYEQYF
NA | TRBJ1-2 | TRBV20-1 | NA | TGCAGTGCTAGAGATATGTATGGCTACACCTTC | CSARDMYGYTF
NA | TRBJ2-7 | TRBV19 | TRBD2 | TGTGCCAGTAGTACCGCTAGCGGGGAATACTACGAGCAGTACTTC | CASSTASGEYYEQYF
NA | TRBJ2-3 | TRBV7-6 | NA | TGTGCCAGCGGCGGTGCAGGGTCAGCAGATACGCAGTATTTT | CASGGAGSADTQYF
NA | TRBJ2-6 | TRBV28 | NA | TGTGCCAGCAGGGGAGGACAGGTTCTCTCTGGGGCCAACGTCCTGACTTTC | CASRGGQVLSGANVLTF
NA | TRBJ2-1 | TRBV29-1 | NA | TGCAGCGTTGATGGGCGGAACTCCTACAATGAGCAGTTCTTC | CSVDGRNSYNEQFF
once | TRBJ2-1 | TRBV6-9 | TRBD2 | TGTGCCAGCACCCTACTAGCGTGGTATGAGCAGTTCTTC | CASTLLAWYEQFF
NA | TRBJ2-5 | TRBV28 | TRBD1 | TGTGCCAGCACCGAGACAGGGAACCAAGAGACCCAGTACTTC | CASTETGNQETQYF
NA | TRBJ2-7 | TRBV28 | TRBD2 | TGTGCCAGCAGTTTACGTACACTAGCGGGAGCTCGCGAGCAGTACTTC | CASSLRTLAGAREQYF
NA | TRBJ2-1 | TRBV28 | TRBD1 | TGTGCCATCGGGACAGAATCCTACAATGAGCAGTTCTTC | CAIGTESYNEQFF
NA | TRBJ1-1 | TRBV7-9 | NA | TGTGCCAGCAGCCACCCGGTCCGGGGGGCTGAAGCTTTCTTT | CASSHPVRGAEAFF
NA | TRBJ2-1 | TRBV6-5 | TRBD1 | TGTGCCAGCAGCAGCGACAGGGGCACCTACAATGAGCAGTTCTTC | CASSSDRGTYNEQFF
NA | TRBJ2-7 | TRBV10-3 | NA | TGTGCCATCAGTGACGCAGGCTACGAGCAGTACTTC | CAISDAGYEQYF
once | TRBJ2-7 | TRBV27 | NA | TGTGCCAGCAGTTTATCGAGGGGCCTCGAGCAGTACTTC | CASSLSRGLEQYF
NA | TRBJ2-7 | TRBV28 | TRBD1 | TGTGCCAGCAGTTCGGGACAGGGAGTCTACGAGCAGTACTTC | CASSSGQGVYEQYF
NA | TRBJ2-5 | TRBV11-2 | NA | TGTGCCAGCACCAGGGGTGCTGGAGTGATGGAGACCCAGTACTTC | CASTRGAGVMETQYF
NA | TRBJ2-7 | TRBV5-5 | NA | TGTGCCAGCAGCTTGGCCGACAGTTCCTGCGAGCAGTACTTC | CASSLADSSCEQYF
once | TRBJ2-6 | TRBV5-6 | TRBD2 | TGTGCCAGCAGCATGAACCCCTTTGCGGGGGGCGCTGGGGCCAACGTCCTGACTTTC | CASSMNPFAGGAGANVLTF
NA | TRBJ1-1 | TRBV7-9 | NA | TGTGCCAGCAGCTTGGCTGAAGCTTTCTTT | CASSLAEAFF
NA | TRBJ1-1 | TRBV6-6 | NA | TGTGCCAGCAGAGGGACGGCGGGAACTGAAGCTTTCTTT | CASRGTAGTEAFF
NA | TRBJ2-1 | TRBV13 | NA | TGTGCCAGCAGCTTGGTGCAGGGAGGATACGATGAGCAGTTCTTC | CASSLVQGGYDEQFF